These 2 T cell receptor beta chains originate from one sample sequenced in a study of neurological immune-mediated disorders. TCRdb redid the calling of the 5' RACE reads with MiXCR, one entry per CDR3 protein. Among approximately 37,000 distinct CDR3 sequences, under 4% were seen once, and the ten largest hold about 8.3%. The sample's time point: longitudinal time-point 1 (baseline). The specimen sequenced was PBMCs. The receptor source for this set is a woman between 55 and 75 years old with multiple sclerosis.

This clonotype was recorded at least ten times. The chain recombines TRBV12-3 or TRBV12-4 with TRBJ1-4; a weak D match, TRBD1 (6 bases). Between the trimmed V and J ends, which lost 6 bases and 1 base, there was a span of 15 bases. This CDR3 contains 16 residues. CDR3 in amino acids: CASSLQGSETNEKLFF. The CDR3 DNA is TGTGCCAGCAGCTTACAGGGATCGGAAACTAATGAAAAACTGTTTTTT.

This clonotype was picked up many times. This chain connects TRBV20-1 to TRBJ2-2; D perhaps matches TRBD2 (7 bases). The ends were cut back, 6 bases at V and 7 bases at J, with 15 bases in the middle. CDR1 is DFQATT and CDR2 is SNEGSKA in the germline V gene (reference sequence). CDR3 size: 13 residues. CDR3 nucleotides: TGCAGTGCCAAGAGGGGGGGGTACGGGGAGCTGTTTTTT. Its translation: CSAKRGGYGELFF.